The 18 T cell receptor beta chains in this list originate from one sample, sequenced in a study of shared clonotypes between healthy human individuals. Some clones are missing from TCRdb's copy, which holds only in-frame ones; the method was immunoSEQ multiplex PCR. The sample has around 750,000 clones, around two thirds seen once. Sequencing was done on a sample of memory CD4+ T cells sorted from blood. As for subset: CD45RA-negative fraction. These receptors were obtained from a woman aged 25-40 years in good health.

V gene TRBV6-5 combines with J gene TRBJ2-5, with 9 bases aligning to TRBD1. V shed 5 bases, J shed 7 bases, and the junction held 5 bases outside the gene matches. The CDR3 loop spans 13 amino acids. In germline, CDR1 is MNHEY, CDR2 SVGAGI. CDR3: CASSGQGMGTQYF. The CDR3 bases are TGTGCCAGCAGTGGACAGGGGATGGGGACCCAGTACTTC.

V and J are TRBV5-6 and TRBJ1-2; D ambiguous. Trimming shortened V by 4 bases and J by 8 bases, and 12 bases separated the two germline ends. CDR3 length: 12 amino acids. CDR1 is SGHDT and CDR2 is YYEEEE in the germline V gene. The CDR3 sequence: CASSTGTWGYTF. In nucleotides, the CDR3 is TGTGCCAGCAGCACCGGAACTTGGGGCTACACCTTC.

In this sample, this clone turned up a few times. This chain uses TRBV6-1 with TRBJ2-7; D is uncertain. The CDR3 totals 12 residues. V lost 8 bases and J 10 bases, leaving 18 bases between the germline ends. From germline, CDR1 is MNHNS and CDR2 SASEGT. Here the CDR3 DNA reads TGTGCCAGCCGATCGGGTTTTGTAGCCCAGTACTTC. Protein: CASRSGFVAQYF.

The chain couples TRBV10-2 to TRBJ2-7; 12 bases align to TRBD2. Germline V gene lookup returns CDR1 WSHSY and CDR2 SAAADI. V was pared by 6 bases and J by 0 bases, with 0 bases of the junction left unmatched. The CDR3 runs to 14 residues. CDR3 protein: CASRTSGSSYEQYF. CDR3 in DNA: TGCGCCAGCAGGACTAGCGGGAGCTCCTACGAGCAGTACTTC.

This clone has at least ten counts. Other DNA sequences of this sample code for an identical CDR3. The gene calls are TRBV19 and TRBJ2-5, with a possible D match to TRBD1 (7 bases). The V gene lost 4 bases and the J gene lost 5 bases, with 17 bases spanning the gap. CDR1 and CDR2 from the germline V gene are LNHDA and SQIVND (reference sequence). This CDR3 has 15 residues. CDR3 sequence: CASSRLEGARETQYF. CDR3 DNA sequence: TGTGCCAGTAGTAGATTGGAGGGGGCGCGGGAGACCCAGTACTTC.

This clone has just one count. This chain connects TRBV30 to TRBJ2-3; possible D gene TRBD2, 6 bases. Trimming shortened V by 6 bases and J by 2 bases, and 15 bases separated the two germline ends. The CDR3 totals 14 residues. Germline V gene sequence: CDR1 GTSNPN, CDR2 SVGIG (reference sequence). The CDR3 spells CACQSGLPTDTQYF. CDR3 bases: TGTGCCTGCCAATCGGGACTCCCCACAGATACGCAGTATTTT.

V gene TRBV6-5 combines with J gene TRBJ2-1, with D uncertain. This CDR3 region has 15 residues. CDR1 and CDR2 (germline): MNHEY, SVGAGI. Trimming pared 2 bases from V and 8 bases from J, leaving 16 bases between. The CDR3 loop reads CASSYAGHPPDEQFF. CDR3 nucleotides: TGTGCCAGCAGTTACGCTGGCCATCCCCCGGATGAGCAGTTCTTC.

The chain combines TRBV28 with TRBJ1-5, with a tentative D call TRBD1 (6 bases). Germline CDR1 and CDR2: MDHEN and SYDVKM. This CDR3 is built from 15 residues. Trimming left V 6 bases short and J 5 bases short, with 17 bases between. CDR3: CASSLSAGAHQPQHF. CDR3 nucleotide sequence: TGTGCCAGCAGCCTCTCTGCAGGGGCCCATCAGCCCCAGCATTTT.

The gene calls are TRBV28 and TRBJ2-1; 8 bases line up with TRBD2. J was trimmed by 3 bases and V by 5 bases; bases with no gene match: 9. The length of the CDR3 is 16 residues. CDR1 and CDR2 from the germline V gene are MDHEN and SYDVKM. The CDR3 DNA follows: TGTGCCAGCAGTCCCAGCACTAGCGGCCTCTACAATGAGCAGTTCTTC. Translated, it gives CASSPSTSGLYNEQFF.

V and J are TRBV7-3 and TRBJ1-1; 8 bases align to TRBD1. Germline V gene sequence: CDR1 SGHTA, CDR2 FQGTGA. The V gene end was trimmed by 5 bases and the J gene end by 7 bases; junction bases not matched to a gene: 6. CDR3 length equals 13 residues. Here the CDR3 reads CASSKTGTGEAFF. Written as DNA, the CDR3 is TGTGCCAGCAGCAAGACCGGGACAGGTGAAGCTTTCTTT.

This clone was detected many times. In the same sample, other DNA sequences code for this CDR3. This rearrangement joins TRBV12-5 to TRBJ1-2; no reliable D call. Germline V gene lookup returns CDR1 LGHNT and CDR2 FRNRAP. Trimming removed 6 bases from V and 2 bases from J, with 10 bases in between. CDR3 size: 13 residues. The CDR3 DNA reads TGTGCTAGTGGGCCCGGGCCGAACTATGGCTACACCTTC. Its protein product is CASGPGPNYGYTF.

The chain recombines TRBV5-4 with TRBJ2-2, with TRBD2 matching over 8 bases. Per germline, CDR1 SGHNT and CDR2 YYREEE (reference sequence). J lost 7 bases, V lost 5 bases, and 10 bases had no gene match. The CDR3 runs to 15 residues. The CDR3 coding sequence is TGTGCCAGCAGTGGTAGCGGGATGAGTGGCGGGGAGCTGTTTTTT. Translating it yields CASSGSGMSGGELFF.

Note on this clone: This same CDR3 is encoded by further DNA sequences in the sample. The chain employs TRBV10-3 and TRBJ1-1, with D hard to call. Germline CDR1 is ENHRY and CDR2 is SYGVKD. The CDR3 runs 12 residues. Trimming left V 4 bases short and J 1 base short, with 4 bases between. In DNA, the CDR3 is TGTGCCATCAGTGTTGAGAACACTGAAGCTTTCTTT. Its translation: CAISVENTEAFF.

As to this clone: Other DNA sequences within the sample encode an identical CDR3. The chain uses TRBV28 and TRBJ1-5, with 7 bases lining up with TRBD1. The CDR3 has 13 amino acids. Germline CDR1 MDHEN, CDR2 SYDVKM. The trim removed 6 bases at V and 4 bases at J, leaving 3 bases unmatched. Here the CDR3 reads CASRRQGNQPQHF. In nucleotides, the CDR3 is TGTGCCAGCAGGAGACAGGGAAATCAGCCCCAGCATTTT. Variable domain in full (rest from reference TRBV28 and TRBJ1-5): DVKVTQSSRYLVKRTGEKVFLECVQDMDHENMFWYRQDPGLGLRLIYFSYDVKMKEKGDIPEGYSVSREKKERFSLILESASTNQTSMYLCASRRQGNQPQHFGDGTRLSIL.

As concerns this clone: Other DNA sequences of this sample code for an identical CDR3. The rearrangement uses TRBV2 and TRBJ2-1; 11 positions match TRBD2. The CDR3 extends over 14 amino acids. Germline V gene sequence: CDR1 SNHLY, CDR2 FYNNEI. The trim removed 8 bases at V and 3 bases at J, leaving 3 bases unmatched. The CDR3 sequence: CASGGTSGYNEQFF. The CDR3 region has the DNA TGTGCCAGCGGGGGGACTAGCGGCTACAATGAGCAGTTCTTC.

This clone turned up a few times. This chain connects TRBV19 to TRBJ2-5, with D maybe TRBD2 (5 bases). The CDR3 sequence is 14 residues long. Germline-derived CDR1 and CDR2 are LNHDA and SQIVND (reference sequence). Trimming shortened V by 2 bases and J by 1 base, and 8 bases separated the two germline ends. The CDR3 DNA is TGTGCCAGTAGTATAATTGGGAGCCAAGAGACCCAGTACTTC. Encoded protein: CASSIIGSQETQYF.

J is TRBJ2-1 and V is TRBV6-6, with a weak D call TRBD2 (7 bases). Germline-derived CDR1 and CDR2 are MNHNY and SVGAGI (reference sequence). V lost 7 bases and J lost 7, with 11 bases in between. CDR3 length equals 12 residues. The CDR3 here is CASIGGGNEQFF. The CDR3 nucleotides are TGTGCCAGCATAGGGGGGGGGAATGAGCAGTTCTTC.

This rearrangement joins TRBV5-6 to TRBJ1-2; D is unresolved. The ends were cut back, 2 bases at V and 4 bases at J, with 12 bases in the middle. Germline V gene lookup returns CDR1 SGHDT and CDR2 YYEEEE. This CDR3 has 14 residues. CDR3 nucleotide sequence: TGTGCCAGCAGCTTCGACCGACCCCCCTATGGCTACACCTTC. This codes for CASSFDRPPYGYTF.